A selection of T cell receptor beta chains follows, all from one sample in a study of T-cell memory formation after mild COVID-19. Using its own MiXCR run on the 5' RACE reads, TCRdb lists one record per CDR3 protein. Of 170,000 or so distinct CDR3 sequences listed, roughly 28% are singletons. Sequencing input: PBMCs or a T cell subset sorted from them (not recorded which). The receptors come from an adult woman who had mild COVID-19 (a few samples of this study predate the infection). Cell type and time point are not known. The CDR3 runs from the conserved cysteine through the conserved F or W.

CDR3aa: CASSSGQGSYEQYF
v_gene: TRBV5-1
j_gene: TRBJ2-7

CDR3aa: CASSKWDPQQESGNTIYF
v_gene: TRBV21-1
j_gene: TRBJ1-3

CDR3aa: CASSPGTGILAKNIQYF
v_gene: TRBV11-3
j_gene: TRBJ2-4

CDR3aa: CASSQEGASYEQYF
v_gene: TRBV4-1
j_gene: TRBJ2-7

CDR3aa: CATASGSWYEQYF
v_gene: TRBV6-2/TRBV6-3
j_gene: TRBJ2-7

CDR3aa: CASNDRHYNEQFF
v_gene: TRBV27
j_gene: TRBJ2-1

CDR3aa: CATSEGSRPQHF
v_gene: TRBV24-1
j_gene: TRBJ1-5

CDR3aa: CASSLWYRGNYGYTF
v_gene: TRBV5-6
j_gene: TRBJ1-2

CDR3aa: CASSLYTNTEAFF
v_gene: TRBV7-2
j_gene: TRBJ1-1

CDR3aa: CAIGQGEEKLFF
v_gene: TRBV12-3/TRBV12-4
j_gene: TRBJ1-4

CDR3aa: CASSSGLAGGPRQYF
v_gene: TRBV7-2
j_gene: TRBJ2-4

CDR3aa: CASSRVVGGTEAFF
v_gene: TRBV7-7
j_gene: TRBJ1-1

CDR3aa: CSARKPGARQETQYF
v_gene: TRBV20-1
j_gene: TRBJ2-5

CDR3aa: CASSLPQTGGQETQYF
v_gene: TRBV5-1
j_gene: TRBJ2-5

CDR3aa: CASSFTLSTDTQYF
v_gene: TRBV7-2
j_gene: TRBJ2-3

CDR3aa: CASSPLHTDTQYF
v_gene: TRBV11-3
j_gene: TRBJ2-3

CDR3aa: CASSANSQGPSGYTF
v_gene: TRBV9
j_gene: TRBJ1-2

CDR3aa: CASSQGAQETQYF
v_gene: TRBV10-2
j_gene: TRBJ2-5

CDR3aa: CASRLLGILETQYF
v_gene: TRBV11-2
j_gene: TRBJ2-5

CDR3aa: CSPFSQTGGGADTEAFF
v_gene: TRBV29-1
j_gene: TRBJ1-1

CDR3aa: CASSIDPEYLTKNIQYF
v_gene: TRBV19
j_gene: TRBJ2-4

CDR3aa: CASSQVGGGYETQYF
v_gene: TRBV4-1
j_gene: TRBJ2-5

CDR3aa: CASSPRSDRDGGYTF
v_gene: TRBV4-3
j_gene: TRBJ1-2

CDR3aa: CASSVASGGDEQYF
v_gene: TRBV9
j_gene: TRBJ2-7

CDR3aa: CSVQAGAYNEQFF
v_gene: TRBV29-1
j_gene: TRBJ2-1